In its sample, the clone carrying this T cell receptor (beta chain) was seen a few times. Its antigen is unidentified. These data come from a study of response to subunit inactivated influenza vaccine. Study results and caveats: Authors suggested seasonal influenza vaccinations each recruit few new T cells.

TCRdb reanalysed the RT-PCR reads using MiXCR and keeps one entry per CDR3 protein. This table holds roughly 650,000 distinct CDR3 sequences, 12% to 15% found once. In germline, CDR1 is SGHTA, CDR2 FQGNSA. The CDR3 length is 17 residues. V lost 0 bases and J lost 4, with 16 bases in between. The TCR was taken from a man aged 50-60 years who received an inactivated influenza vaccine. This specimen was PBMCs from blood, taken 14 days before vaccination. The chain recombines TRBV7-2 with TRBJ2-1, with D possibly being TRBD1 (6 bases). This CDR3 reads CASSLAGDRRFYNEQFF. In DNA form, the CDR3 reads TGTGCCAGCAGCTTAGCAGGCGACAGGCGTTTTTACAATGAGCAGTTCTTC.